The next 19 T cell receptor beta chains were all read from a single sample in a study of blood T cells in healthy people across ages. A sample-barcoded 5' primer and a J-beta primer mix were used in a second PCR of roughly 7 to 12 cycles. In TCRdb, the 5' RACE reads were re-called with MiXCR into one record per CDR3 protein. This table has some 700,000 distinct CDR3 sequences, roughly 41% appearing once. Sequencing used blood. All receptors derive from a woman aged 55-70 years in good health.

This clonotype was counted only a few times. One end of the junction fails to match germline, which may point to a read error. Written as DNA, the CDR3 is TGTGCCAGCAGTATAGCGGGGGGGCGGGAGACCCAGTACTTC. Residues: CASSIAGGRETQYF. The chain is built from TRBV12-3 or TRBV12-4 and TRBJ2-5; TRBD2 aligns across 11 bases. CDR3 length equals 14 residues.

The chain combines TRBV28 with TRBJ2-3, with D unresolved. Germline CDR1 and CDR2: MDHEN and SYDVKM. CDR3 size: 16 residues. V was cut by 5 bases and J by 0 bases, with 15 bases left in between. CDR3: CASSPIVSASTDTQYF. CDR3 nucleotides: TGTGCCAGCAGTCCGATTGTAAGCGCTAGCACAGATACGCAGTATTTT.

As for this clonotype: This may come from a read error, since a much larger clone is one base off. CDR3 amino acids: CASSFGTSDEQYF. CDR3 nucleotides: TGTGCCAGCAGCTTTGGTACCTCCGACGAGCAGTACTTC. The rearrangement links TRBV7-2 to TRBJ2-5; D remains ambiguous. The DNA end favors TRBJ2-7, so the J call may be wrong. The CDR3 is made up of 13 amino acids. Germline CDR1 SGHTA, CDR2 FQGNSA.

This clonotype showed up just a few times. Here the CDR3 DNA reads TGTGCCAGCAGCTTCAGACAGGGGGATGAGCAGTTCTTC. Protein product: CASSFRQGDEQFF. The chain recombines TRBV7-2 with TRBJ2-1; 9 nucleotides agree with TRBD1. V lost 3 bases to trimming and J lost 8 bases; unmatched junction nucleotides: 2. This CDR3 comprises 13 residues. Germline lookup yields CDR1 SGHTA and CDR2 FQGNSA.

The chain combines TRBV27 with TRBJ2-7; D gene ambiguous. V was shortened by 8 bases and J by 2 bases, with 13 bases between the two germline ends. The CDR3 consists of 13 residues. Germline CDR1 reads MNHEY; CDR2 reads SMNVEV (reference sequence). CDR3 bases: TGTGCCAGCTCGAACTTTCCCCCCTACGAGCAGTACTTC. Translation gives CASSNFPPYEQYF.

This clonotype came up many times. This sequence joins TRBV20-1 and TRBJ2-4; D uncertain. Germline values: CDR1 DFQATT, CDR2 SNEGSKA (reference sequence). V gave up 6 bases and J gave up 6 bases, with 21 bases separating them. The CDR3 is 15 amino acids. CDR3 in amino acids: CSAAAADKNRNIQYF. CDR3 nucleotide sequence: TGCAGTGCCGCGGCCGCGGATAAGAATAGAAACATTCAGTACTTC.

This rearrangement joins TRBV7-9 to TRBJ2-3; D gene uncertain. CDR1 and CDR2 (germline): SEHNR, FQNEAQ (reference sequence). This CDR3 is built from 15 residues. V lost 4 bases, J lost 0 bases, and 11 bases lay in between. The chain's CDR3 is CASSYRAVSTDTQYF. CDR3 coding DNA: TGTGCCAGCAGCTACCGGGCGGTTAGCACAGATACGCAGTATTTT.

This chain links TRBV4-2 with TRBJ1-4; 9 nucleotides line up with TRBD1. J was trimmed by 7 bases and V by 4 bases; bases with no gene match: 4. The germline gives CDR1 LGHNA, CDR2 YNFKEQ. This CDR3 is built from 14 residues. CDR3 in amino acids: CASSPGQGSEKLFF. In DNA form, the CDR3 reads TGTGCCAGCAGCCCCGGACAGGGGAGTGAAAAACTGTTTTTT.

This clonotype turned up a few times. CDR3 nucleotides: TGTGCCAGCAGCCTCCGGGACTTCGGCTACGAGCAGTACTTC. This encodes CASSLRDFGYEQYF. The chain is built from TRBV5-4 and TRBJ2-7; D possibly corresponds to TRBD2 (6 bases). Germline V gives CDR1 SGHNT, CDR2 YYREEE (reference sequence). The length of the CDR3 is 14 residues. V lost 4 bases to trimming and J lost 3 bases, with 14 bases between them.

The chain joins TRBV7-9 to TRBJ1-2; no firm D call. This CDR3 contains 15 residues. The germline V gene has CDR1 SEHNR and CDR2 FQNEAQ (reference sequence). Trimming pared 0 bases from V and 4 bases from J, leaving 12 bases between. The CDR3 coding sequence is TGTGCCAGCAGCTTAGCACGGGGTACAAGCTATGGCTACACCTTC. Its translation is CASSLARGTSYGYTF.

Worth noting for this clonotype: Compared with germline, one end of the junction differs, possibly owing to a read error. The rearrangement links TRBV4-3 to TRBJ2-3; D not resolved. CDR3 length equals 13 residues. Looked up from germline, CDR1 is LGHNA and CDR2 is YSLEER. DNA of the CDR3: TGCGCCGGCAGCCAAGAACCGACAGATACGCAGTATTTT. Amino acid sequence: CAGSQEPTDTQYF.

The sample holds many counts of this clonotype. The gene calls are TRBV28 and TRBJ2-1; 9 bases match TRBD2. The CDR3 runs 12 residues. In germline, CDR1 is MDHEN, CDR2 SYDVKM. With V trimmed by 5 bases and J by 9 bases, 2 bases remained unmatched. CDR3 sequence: CASSRTSVEQFF. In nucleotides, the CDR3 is TGTGCCAGCAGTCGGACTAGCGTTGAGCAGTTCTTC.

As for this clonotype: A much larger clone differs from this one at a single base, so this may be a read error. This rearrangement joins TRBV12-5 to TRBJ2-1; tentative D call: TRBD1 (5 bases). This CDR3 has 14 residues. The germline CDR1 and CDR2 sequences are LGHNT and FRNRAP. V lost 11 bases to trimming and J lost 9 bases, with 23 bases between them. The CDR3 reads CAPHSGAEDGEQFF. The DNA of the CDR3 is TGTGCTCCCCATAGTGGGGCCGAAGATGGTGAGCAGTTCTTC. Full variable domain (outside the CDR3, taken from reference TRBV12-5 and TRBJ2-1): DARVTQTPRHKVTEMGQEVTMRCQPILGHNTVFWYRQTMMQGLELLAYFRNRAPLDDSGMPKDRFSAEMPDATLATLKIQPSEPRDSAVYFCAPHSGAEDGEQFFGPGTRLTVL.

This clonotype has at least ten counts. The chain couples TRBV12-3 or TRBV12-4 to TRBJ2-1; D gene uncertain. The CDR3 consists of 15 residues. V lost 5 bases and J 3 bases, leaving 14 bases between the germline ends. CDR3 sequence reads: CASSPRRSGYNEQFF. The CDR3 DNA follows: TGTGCCAGCAGTCCCCGGCGGTCAGGCTACAATGAGCAGTTCTTC.

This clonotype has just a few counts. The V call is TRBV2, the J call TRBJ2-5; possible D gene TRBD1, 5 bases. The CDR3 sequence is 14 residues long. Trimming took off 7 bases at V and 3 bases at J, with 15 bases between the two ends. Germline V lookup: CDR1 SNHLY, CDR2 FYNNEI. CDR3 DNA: TGTGCCAGCAACGAAATAGGGGTAGAAGAGACCCAGTACTTC. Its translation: CASNEIGVEETQYF. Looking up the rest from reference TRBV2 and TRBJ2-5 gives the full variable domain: EPEVTQTPSHQVTQMGQEVILRCVPISNHLYFYWYRQILGQKVEFLVSFYNNEISEKSEIFDDQFSVERPDGSNFTLKIRSTKLEDSAMYFCASNEIGVEETQYFGPGTRLLVL.

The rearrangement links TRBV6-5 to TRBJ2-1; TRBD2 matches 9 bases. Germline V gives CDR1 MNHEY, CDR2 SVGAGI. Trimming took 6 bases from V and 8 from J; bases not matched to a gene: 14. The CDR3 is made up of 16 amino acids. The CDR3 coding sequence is TGTGCCAGCAGCCCCGGGGCGGGGGGGCCCTTCCATGAGCAGTTCTTC. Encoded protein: CASSPGAGGPFHEQFF.

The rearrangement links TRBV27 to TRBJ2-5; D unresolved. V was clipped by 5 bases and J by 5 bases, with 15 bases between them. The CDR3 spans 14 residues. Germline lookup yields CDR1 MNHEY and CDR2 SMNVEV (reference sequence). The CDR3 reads CASSLPGALETQYF. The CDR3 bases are TGTGCCAGCAGTCTCCCAGGAGCGCTGGAGACCCAGTACTTC.

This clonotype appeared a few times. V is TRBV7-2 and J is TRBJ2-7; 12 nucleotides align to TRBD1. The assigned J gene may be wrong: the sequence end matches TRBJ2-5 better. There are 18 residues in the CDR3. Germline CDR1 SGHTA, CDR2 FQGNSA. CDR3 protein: CASSLGPSGQGADETQYF. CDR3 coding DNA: TGTGCCAGCAGCTTAGGTCCGTCGGGACAGGGGGCCGATGAGACCCAGTACTTC.

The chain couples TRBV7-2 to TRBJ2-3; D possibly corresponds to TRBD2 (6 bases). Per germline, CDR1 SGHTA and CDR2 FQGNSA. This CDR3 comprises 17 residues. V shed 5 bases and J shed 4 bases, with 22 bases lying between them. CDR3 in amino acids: CASSPTGRGKVADTQYF. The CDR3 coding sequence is TGTGCCAGCAGCCCCACCGGACGCGGGAAGGTCGCAGATACGCAGTATTTT.